A single T cell receptor beta chain is shown here with its context. This sample is drawn from a study of identical twins. Germline loops: CDR1 SEHNR, CDR2 FQNEAQ (reference sequence). V was clipped by 8 bases and J by 0 bases, with 8 bases between them. This CDR3 comprises 13 residues. TCRdb re-derived calls from the 5' RACE reads in MiXCR, one entry per CDR3 protein. The sample has 450,000 or so distinct CDR3 sequences, less than 25% seen once. These data also featured in a second study, about T cells expressing NK-cell markers.

Sequenced material: CD4+ T cells sorted from blood. This clonotype was sampled from a young woman in good health. J is TRBJ1-3 and V is TRBV7-9; D remains unclear. CDR3 loop: CASPGSSGNTIYF. CDR3 nucleotides: TGTGCCAGCCCTGGGTCCTCTGGAAACACCATATATTTT.